The T cell receptor beta chain described here comes from a study of radiation and T cells in renal cell carcinoma. General study results and limits: Top tumor clonotypes rose in blood 2 weeks post-radiation, then contracted.

Some clones are missing from TCRdb's copy, which holds only in-frame ones; the method was immunoSEQ multiplex PCR. The sample has fewer than 45,000 clones; around four fifths are singletons. V was cut by 0 bases and J by 5 bases, with 16 bases left in between. This CDR3 is 16 amino acids long. Germline loops: CDR1 SGHRS, CDR2 YFSETQ. The time point was: blood 4 weeks post-SBRT, at nephrectomy. Treatment reported: 15 Gy SBRT to primary tumor, nephrectomy 4 weeks later. Nephrectomy followed 15 Gy stereotactic body radiation by 4 weeks. A word on this clone: Its antigen is not identified.

The material sequenced was blood, taken from a patient whose treatment included radiotherapy and nephrectomy. The chain joins TRBV5-1 to TRBJ2-3; the D is unclear. This receptor was identified in an older woman with renal cell carcinoma. The CDR3 loop reads CASSLARSSPGDTQYF. CDR3 nucleotides: TGCGCCAGCAGCTTGGCCCGTAGCTCCCCGGGAGATACGCAGTATTTT.